A selection of T cell receptor beta chains follows, all from one sample in a study of T cell responses to AZD1222 COVID-19 vaccine. Libraries were prepared by immunoSEQ multiplex PCR; TCRdb keeps only in-frame clonotypes and omits some of them. Here the sample spans more than 150,000 clones, 94% being singletons. The specimen was peripheral blood, collected 28 days after the second AZD1222 dose. These receptors were taken from an adult who received the AZD1222 COVID-19 vaccine. The CDR3 runs from the conserved cysteine through the conserved F or W. Each record gives: clone size, CDR3 length, D gene, V gene, J gene, CDR3 protein, CDR3 DNA. The D gene is left open where the match is weak. Rows give clone size only sometimes, using once, few, many, or a class for an expanded clone.

-,14,TRBD1,TRBV6-5,TRBJ1-1,CASRNPTGGRGAFF,TGTGCCAGCAGAAACCCAACAGGGGGCCGAGGAGCTTTCTTT
-,15,-,TRBV3-1/TRBV3-2,TRBJ1-3,CASSQGQSKGNTIYF,TGTGCCAGCAGCCAAGGGCAGAGTAAAGGAAACACCATATATTTT
-,16,-,TRBV28,TRBJ2-7,CASSPFGGRRSHEQYF,TGTGCCAGCAGTCCCTTCGGGGGGCGCCGGAGCCACGAGCAGTACTTC
once,15,-,TRBV5-1,TRBJ2-1,CASSLSISSYNEQFF,TGCGCCAGCAGCTTGTCCATAAGCTCCTACAATGAGCAGTTCTTC
once,14,TRBD1,TRBV6-6,TRBJ1-2,CASSSRGDAYGYTF,TGTGCCAGCAGTTCCAGGGGGGACGCATATGGCTACACCTTC
-,16,-,TRBV18,TRBJ2-6,CASSPPPRAGANVLTF,TGTGCCAGCTCACCCCCCCCGAGGGCTGGGGCCAACGTCCTGACTTTC
-,15,TRBD1,TRBV11-2,TRBJ2-5,CASSEGQGLLETQYF,TGTGCCAGCAGCGAAGGACAGGGGCTTTTAGAGACCCAGTACTTC
-,13,-,TRBV9,TRBJ1-2,CASSVAVNYGYTF,TGTGCCAGCAGCGTAGCGGTAAACTATGGCTACACCTTC
-,16,-,TRBV28,TRBJ2-1,CASSSSGGGRRNEQFF,TGTGCCAGCAGTTCGTCCGGGGGAGGCAGGCGGAATGAGCAGTTCTTC
-,16,-,TRBV6-1,TRBJ1-3,CASSEVMGLGGNTIYF,TGTGCCAGCAGTGAAGTGATGGGACTTGGCGGAAACACCATATATTTT
-,15,TRBD1,TRBV6-4,TRBJ1-4,CASSSTGATNEKLFF,TGTGCCAGCAGTAGTACAGGGGCAACTAATGAAAAACTGTTTTTT
once,13,-,TRBV7-9,TRBJ1-1,CASSLGDRTEAFF,TGTGCCAGCAGTCTCGGGGACCGTACTGAAGCTTTCTTT
-,13,TRBD1,TRBV28,TRBJ1-2,CASSFTGAYGYTF,TGTGCCAGCAGTTTTACAGGGGCTTACGGCTACACCTTC
-,14,-,TRBV3-1/TRBV3-2,TRBJ1-3,CASRGTSSGNTIYF,TGTGCCAGCAGGGGTACCTCCTCTGGAAACACCATATATTTT
-,13,-,TRBV2,TRBJ1-2,CASSEGTGYGYTF,TGTGCCAGCAGTGAAGGCACAGGCTATGGCTACACCTTC
-,15,-,TRBV4-1,TRBJ1-2,CASSQEKGRLYGYTF,TGCGCCAGCAGCCAAGAGAAGGGACGGCTCTATGGCTACACCTTC
once,16,-,TRBV10-3,TRBJ2-1,CAGGPGARSSYNEQFF,TGTGCCGGAGGACCAGGGGCTCGAAGCTCCTACAATGAGCAGTTCTTC
-,13,-,TRBV3-1/TRBV3-2,TRBJ2-1,CASSPPRVNEQFF,TGTGCCAGCAGCCCTCCAAGAGTGAATGAGCAGTTCTTC
-,14,-,TRBV11-2,TRBJ1-2,CASSPSARVSGYTF,TGTGCCAGCAGCCCCTCCGCCAGGGTGAGCGGCTACACCTTC
-,17,TRBD1,TRBV4-2,TRBJ2-2,CASSQEGTGGKAGELFF,TGTGCCAGCAGCCAAGAGGGGACAGGGGGCAAGGCCGGGGAGCTGTTTTTT
-,13,-,TRBV4-1,TRBJ1-2,CASSQGGFYGYTF,TGCGCCAGCAGCCAAGGGGGGTTTTATGGCTACACCTTC
-,11,-,TRBV21-1,TRBJ1-1,CASSKNTEAFF,TGTGCCAGCAGCAAAAACACTGAAGCTTTCTTT
-,13,-,TRBV28,TRBJ2-4,CASSKGAQDIQYF,TGTGCCAGCAGTAAAGGGGCTCAAGACATTCAGTACTTC
-,14,-,TRBV11-2,TRBJ2-7,CASSLEVGGYEQYF,TGTGCCAGCAGCTTAGAAGTGGGGGGTTACGAGCAGTACTTC
-,14,TRBD1,TRBV7-9,TRBJ1-1,CASSFRQGGTEAFF,TGTGCCAGCAGCTTTCGACAGGGGGGAACTGAAGCTTTCTTT
-,12,-,TRBV12-3/TRBV12-4,TRBJ1-2,CASSPAGVGYTF,TGTGCCAGCAGCCCCGCCGGAGTTGGCTACACCTTC
-,14,TRBD1,TRBV27,TRBJ2-7,CASSSQGRTGEQYF,TGTGCCAGCAGTTCACAGGGGCGAACGGGCGAGCAGTACTTC
-,13,-,TRBV11-2,TRBJ2-7,CASSSGRSYEQYF,TGTGCCAGCAGCTCGGGACGGTCCTACGAGCAGTACTTC
once,14,-,TRBV25-1,TRBJ1-5,CASSESQGYQPQHF,TGTGCCAGCAGTGAAAGTCAGGGGTATCAGCCCCAGCATTTT
-,15,-,TRBV15,TRBJ1-4,CATSSYRATNEKLFF,TGTGCCACCAGCAGCTACAGGGCAACTAATGAAAAACTGTTTTTT
-,13,-,TRBV12-3/TRBV12-4,TRBJ1-1,CASSGPFETEAFF,TGTGCCAGCTCCGGGCCGTTCGAAACTGAAGCTTTCTTT
-,15,-,TRBV18,TRBJ1-6,CASSPLGSYNSPLHF,TGTGCCAGCTCACCACTTGGCTCCTATAATTCACCCCTCCACTTT
-,14,-,TRBV28,TRBJ2-1,CASSSSQVGDEQFF,TGTGCCAGCAGTTCTTCTCAGGTTGGGGATGAGCAGTTCTTC
-,14,-,TRBV6-2/TRBV6-3,TRBJ1-2,CASSYMAPNYGYTF,TGTGCCAGCAGTTACATGGCCCCTAACTATGGCTACACCTTC
-,13,-,TRBV5-1,TRBJ1-6,CASSLVGVSPLHF,TGCGCCAGCAGCTTGGTGGGTGTTTCACCCCTCCACTTT
-,14,-,TRBV6-2/TRBV6-3,TRBJ2-1,CASSYRRVLNEQFF,TGTGCCAGCAGTTATCGGAGGGTGCTCAATGAGCAGTTCTTC
-,14,-,TRBV9,TRBJ1-1,CASSVRGMSTEAFF,TGTGCCAGCAGCGTGCGGGGAATGAGCACTGAAGCTTTCTTT
once,12,-,TRBV25-1,TRBJ1-3,CASLRSGNTIYF,TGTGCCAGTCTCCGTTCTGGAAACACCATATATTTT
-,16,-,TRBV7-2,TRBJ2-5,CASSLVGAGYQETQYF,TGTGCCAGCAGCTTAGTGGGGGCCGGGTACCAAGAGACCCAGTACTTC
-,17,TRBD1,TRBV5-6,TRBJ2-2,CASRKGKQGAHTGELFF,TGTGCCAGCAGGAAGGGAAAACAGGGGGCCCACACCGGGGAGCTGTTTTTT
-,14,-,TRBV11-3,TRBJ1-5,CASSPRGSDQPQHF,TGTGCCAGCAGCCCGAGGGGTTCCGATCAGCCCCAGCATTTT
-,13,TRBD1,TRBV19,TRBJ1-2,CASSFQTGNGYTF,TGTGCCAGTAGTTTCCAGACAGGGAACGGCTACACCTTC
-,14,-,TRBV9,TRBJ1-1,CASSYTAGYTEAFF,TGTGCCAGCAGTTATACCGCGGGCTACACTGAAGCTTTCTTT
-,10,-,TRBV2,TRBJ1-1,CASRQGAAFF,TGTGCCAGCAGGCAGGGTGCAGCTTTCTTT
-,13,-,TRBV7-9,TRBJ2-1,CASSLGTHNEQFF,TGTGCCAGCAGCTTAGGCACCCACAATGAGCAGTTCTTC
-,15,TRBD2,TRBV19,TRBJ2-3,CASSMVAGGTDTQYF,TGTGCCAGTAGTATGGTAGCGGGGGGCACAGATACGCAGTATTTT
-,12,-,TRBV12-3/TRBV12-4,TRBJ1-5,CASGPTSSAQHF,TGTGCCAGTGGCCCCACGTCTTCAGCCCAGCATTTT
-,14,-,TRBV4-1,TRBJ1-1,CASSQVAQNTEAFF,TGCGCCAGCAGCCAAGTGGCCCAGAACACTGAAGCTTTCTTT
-,13,-,TRBV7-2,TRBJ1-1,CASSTDPNTEAFF,TGTGCCAGCAGCACCGATCCTAACACTGAAGCTTTCTTT
-,15,-,TRBV11-3,TRBJ2-2,CASSLAGKDTGELFF,TGTGCCAGCAGCTTGGCAGGGAAAGACACCGGGGAGCTGTTTTTT
-,16,TRBD2,TRBV7-9,TRBJ2-1,CASSDSKGLAYNEQFF,TGTGCCAGCAGCGACTCGAAGGGACTAGCCTACAATGAGCAGTTCTTC
-,13,-,TRBV6-4,TRBJ2-2,CASRLDSFGELFF,TGTGCCAGCAGACTAGACAGTTTCGGGGAGCTGTTTTTT
-,16,-,TRBV11-2,TRBJ2-2,CASSPTGASYAGELFF,TGTGCCAGCAGCCCCACCGGGGCTAGCTATGCCGGGGAGCTGTTTTTT
-,14,-,TRBV4-2,TRBJ2-2,CASSRWGDDGELFF,TGTGCCAGCAGCCGGTGGGGAGACGACGGGGAGCTGTTTTTT
-,13,TRBD2,TRBV27,TRBJ2-1,CASSGSSYNEQFF,TGTGCCAGTAGCGGGAGCTCCTACAATGAGCAGTTCTTC
-,16,TRBD2,TRBV27,TRBJ2-7,CASRPPPSGRAYEQYF,TGTGCCAGTCGTCCCCCACCTAGCGGGAGAGCCTACGAGCAGTACTTC